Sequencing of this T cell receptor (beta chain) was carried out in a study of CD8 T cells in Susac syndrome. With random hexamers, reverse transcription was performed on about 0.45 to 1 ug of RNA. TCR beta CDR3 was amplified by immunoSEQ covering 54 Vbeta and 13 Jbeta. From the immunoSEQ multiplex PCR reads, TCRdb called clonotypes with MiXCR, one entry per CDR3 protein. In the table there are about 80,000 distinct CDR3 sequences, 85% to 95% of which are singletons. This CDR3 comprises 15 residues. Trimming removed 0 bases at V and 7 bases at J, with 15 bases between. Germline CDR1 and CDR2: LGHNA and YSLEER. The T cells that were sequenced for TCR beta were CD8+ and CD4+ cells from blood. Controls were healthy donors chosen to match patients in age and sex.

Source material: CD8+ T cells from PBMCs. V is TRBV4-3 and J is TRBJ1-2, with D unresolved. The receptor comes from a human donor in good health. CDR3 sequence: CASSQDGRLAGGYTF. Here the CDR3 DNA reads TGCGCCAGCAGCCAAGATGGAAGGTTGGCGGGTGGCTACACCTTC.